These 12 T cell receptor beta chains came from one sample sequenced in a study of CD8+ T cells in alopecia areata. RNA extraction was followed by reverse transcription into cDNA, which acted as the sequencing template. Clones were read by immunoSEQ multiplex PCR, and TCRdb kept only the in-frame ones, dropping some. The sample presents over 100,000 clones, none singletons. Material for sequencing was lesional skin. Every receptor here comes from a C3H/HeJ mouse with alopecia areata. The mouse line has the MHC haplotype H2-k.

This clone was seen more than once but under ten times. Genes and germline are mouse. The CDR3 here is CASSWTGRDAEQFF. CDR3 bases read: TGTGCCAGCAGTTGGACAGGGAGGGATGCT. The genes are TRBV13-3 and TRBJ2-1, with 8 positions matching TRBD1. The read ends 4 residues shy of where the CDR3 ends; the end is completed using the germline J gene. With 4 bases clipped from V and 5 bases from J, the junction kept 5 bases outside the gene matches. Germline CDR1 is NNHDY and CDR2 is SYVADS. The CDR3 extends over 14 amino acids.

This clone was seen more than once but under ten times. TCRdb's protein and the translated DNA diverge at residue 11; the protein reported here is the translation of the DNA. Genes and germline come from the mouse. The CDR3 end falls 3 residues outside the read, so it is completed with the germline J gene. The gene calls are TRBV1 and TRBJ1-6; D gene ambiguous. TRBJ1-6 belongs to the ORF category, with a function that is uncertain. The CDR3 loop spans 14 amino acids. Trimming shortened V by 0 bases and J by 6 bases, and 6 bases separated the two germline ends. Germline V lookup: CDR1 NSQYPW, CDR2 LRSPGD (reference sequence). The CDR3: CTCSADLGNSPLYF. The covered CDR3 bases are TGCACCTGCAGTGCAGATTTAGGTAATTCGCCC.

About this clone itself: Gene names refer to mouse genes. Coverage ceases 4 residues before the CDR3 finishes, and the germline J gene fills in the end. The gene calls are TRBV13-3 and TRBJ2-5; 12 bases align to TRBD2. The CDR3 extends over 15 amino acids. Germline CDR1 and CDR2: NNHDY and SYVADS. The CDR3 reads CASSATGGAGDTQYF. Incomplete CDR3 DNA: TGTGCCAGCAGTGCGACTGGGGGGGCGGGAGAC.

This clone was counted only a few times. Germline and genes here are mouse. The CDR3 loop is CASSDGTAQDTQYF. The DNA read from the CDR3 is TGTGCCAGCAGTGATGGGACAGCTCAAGAC. The chain has TRBV13-1 and TRBJ2-5; tentatively, D is TRBD1 (6 bases). The read falls 4 residues short of the CDR3 end, and the missing part is taken from the germline J gene. This CDR3 region has 14 residues. Trimming removed 0 bases from V and 3 bases from J, with 8 bases in between. CDR1 is NSHNY and CDR2 is SYGAGN in the germline V gene.

This clone showed up just a few times. Genes here carry mouse names. The read is 4 residues too short to cover the CDR3 end, so that end is filled in from the germline J gene. The chain has TRBV13-3 and TRBJ1-1; 9 bases agree with TRBD1. This CDR3 comprises 13 residues. In germline, CDR1 is NNHDY, CDR2 SYVADS. With 5 bases clipped from V and 4 bases from J, the junction kept 3 bases outside the gene matches. CDR3 residues: CASSGTGPTEVFF. CDR3 bases read: TGTGCCAGCAGCGGGACAGGGCCCACA.

This clone came up a few times. Genes here carry mouse names. The CDR3 loop is CASSDWTGEGTEVFF. CDR3 DNA, as far as it was read: TGTGCCAGCAGTGATTGGACAGGGGAAGGGACA. The chain links TRBV13-3 to TRBJ1-1; 9 positions agree with TRBD1. From the germline J gene comes the end of the CDR3, since the read stops 4 residues before it. This CDR3 is built from 15 residues. Germline values: CDR1 NNHDY, CDR2 SYVADS.

A note on this clone: These gene names are mouse names. The CDR3 end is not reached by the read, which stops 4 residues before it; the germline J gene fills it in. V gene TRBV1 combines with J gene TRBJ1-4; D is perhaps TRBD1 (5 bases). The CDR3 contains 14 residues. The germline V gene has CDR1 NSQYPW and CDR2 LRSPGD (reference sequence). The CDR3: CTCSAPGRGERLFF. CDR3 DNA, as far as it was read: TGCACCTGCAGTGCCCCAGGGAGGGGCGAA. The full variable domain, with the rest looked up from reference TRBV1 and TRBJ1-4, is VTLLEQNPRWRLVPRGQAVNLRCILKNSQYPWMSWYQQDLQKQLQWLFTLRSPGDKEVKSLPGADYLATRVTDTELRLQVANMSQGRTLYCTCSAPGRGERLFFGHGTKLSVL.

On this clone itself: Gene names and germline refer to mouse. The DNA ends 4 residues before the CDR3 does, and the rest of the CDR3 is filled in from the germline J gene. The chain couples TRBV13-3 to TRBJ2-4, with 7 bases aligning to TRBD2. The CDR3 runs 17 residues. Germline loops: CDR1 NNHDY, CDR2 SYVADS. The V gene end was trimmed by 3 bases and the J gene end by 2 bases; junction bases not matched to a gene: 12. The CDR3 here is CASSGTGGVLDQNTLYF. Partial CDR3 DNA: TGTGCCAGCAGTGGGACTGGAGGGGTGCTGGATCAAAAC. The entire variable domain, with the rest obtained from reference TRBV13-3 and TRBJ2-4, is as follows: EAAVTQSPRSKVAVTGGKVTLSCHQTNNHDYMYWYRQDTGHGLRLIHYSYVADSTEKGDIPDGYKASRPSQENFSLILELASLSQTAVYFCASSGTGGVLDQNTLYFGAGTRLSVL.

At least ten counts were recorded for this clone. Gene names denote mouse genes. The CDR3 goes on 4 residues after the read ends, and that part is filled in from the germline J gene. The chain joins TRBV13-1 to TRBJ2-2; 11 positions match TRBD2. The CDR3 contains 17 residues. Germline V gene data show CDR1 as NSHNY and CDR2 as SYGAGN. The V and J ends lost 1 base and 0 bases, in that order; junction bases with no gene match: 2. The covered CDR3 bases are TGTGCCAGCAGTGATCCACTGGGGGGGCCAAACACCGGG. Translated, it gives CASSDPLGGPNTG. The whole CDR3 region reads CASSDPLGGPNTGQLYF.

In the case of this clone: A mismatch at residue 11 separates the TCRdb protein from the translated DNA, so the protein presented here was translated from the DNA. Genes and germline are mouse. The read terminates 3 residues ahead of where the CDR3 ends, so the germline J gene completes it. The chain uses TRBV19 and TRBJ1-3; D may be TRBD1 (6 bases). CDR3 length: 14 amino acids. Germline CDR1 FNHDT, CDR2 SITEND (reference sequence). V lost 4 bases, J lost 1 base, and 9 bases lay in between. CDR3 sequence reads: CASSPGQSGNTLYF. CDR3 DNA, as far as it was read: TGTGCCAGCAGTCCCGGACAGTCTGGAAATACG.

This clone occurred a few times. Gene labels here are mouse ones. The read comes to an end 4 residues before the CDR3 does, leaving the germline J gene to fill in the end. This chain joins TRBV13-3 and TRBJ2-5; 8 bases line up with TRBD2. This CDR3 contains 14 residues. Germline assignment: CDR1 NNHDY and CDR2 SYVADS. Trimming at V came to 3 bases and at J to 3 bases, leaving 3 bases not matched to a gene. CDR3 amino acids: CASSAGLGQDTQYF. The covered CDR3 bases are TGTGCCAGCAGTGCCGGACTGGGACAAGAC.

Of note for this clone: Mouse names are used for the genes. The read falls 4 residues short of the CDR3 end, and the missing part is taken from the germline J gene. J is TRBJ2-1 and V is TRBV13-3; 7 positions match TRBD1. CDR3 length equals 15 residues. Trimming cost V 2 bases and J 4 bases; bases outside gene matches: 6. Germline V gene lookup returns CDR1 NNHDY and CDR2 SYVADS. This CDR3 reads CASSELGQDYAEQFF. The CDR3 DNA, read in part, is TGTGCCAGCAGTGAACTCGGACAGGATTATGCT.